This T cell receptor beta chain was profiled in a study of shared clonotypes between healthy human individuals (dated by TCRdb to the early 2020s). With regard to the full study: A few men and a couple of women, aged 18 to 49 years, made up the cohort. To estimate repertoire size and how much clonotype sharing occurs between individuals, the study deeply sequenced the blood TCR repertoires of about five healthy adults. Per donor, leukapheresis produced somewhere between about 0.9 and 10 billion PBMCs. For each donor, CD4 naive and CD4 memory were each run on three plates, CD8 naive on two plates, and CD8 memory on one plate. Libraries were prepared and TCR repertoires were sequenced by different laboratories using diverse techniques, in order to increase sequencing depth and limit assay-specific biases. The paper as a whole reports these results and caveats: Sharing across a few donors was observed for 4.5% to 6.5% of naive CD4, less than 4% of naive CD8, roughly 2.3% of memory CD4, and around 0.4% of memory CD8 clonotypes. Larger estimated clonotype richness was generally found for naive subsets than for memory subsets. Even with the large sequencing depth, rarefaction of the sorted-subset datasets indicated that sequencing was incomplete. Only blood was sampled, and tissue TCR repertoires likely differ from those in blood. Pairwise subsampling indicated that sequencing depth was expected to affect the degree of clonotype sharing among donors. Because the study included only a small number of donors, the genetic and exposure-history diversity represented was limited. Compared with non-shared clonotypes, clonotypes shared by all four sorted-subset donors had higher generation probabilities.

Using the deep immunoSEQ assay, multiplex PCR amplified TCR CDR3 regions from genomic DNA. For each cell subset, the extracted genomic DNA was distributed evenly across all wells of several immunoSEQ 96-well plates, and each plate served as one replicate. For sorted subsets, roughly 200 ng of genomic DNA, equivalent to roughly 30,000 T cell genomes, went into each replicate PCR. The purified libraries were quantified using a Qubit 3.0 fluorometer, sized with a Bioanalyzer 2100, and then quantified again using the KAPA Library Quantification kit. Every immunoSEQ 96-well plate was sequenced on a separate single-read 150-cycle Illumina NextSeq 550 flow cell. The original pipeline was this. The immunoSEQ output contained only junctional sequences without quality scores, so filtering could not match that applied to full-length reads. To assign V/J genes and CDR3, sequences were annotated using PyIR, a Python wrapper for IgBLAST v1.9, with IMGT germline references. Reads were removed for weak V/J assignments (E-value above 1e-6), missing CDR3, stop codons, out-of-frame junctions, or ambiguous translated residues. A V3J clonotype was defined by an identical inferred V gene, J gene, and CDR3 amino acid sequence. Percentage overlap between repertoires was computed as shared unique clonotypes divided by the size of the smaller repertoire. Three approaches were used to assess repertoire richness: RTK rarefaction, the Chao1 estimator, and Recon v2.1 estimates of unobserved clonotypes. For all TCRbeta clonotypes obtained by the gDNA method from several donors, generation probabilities were computed with OLGA. Held by TCRdb, this immuneACCESS table contains in-frame sequences only and omits some clones. Under half of the omission traces to an unresolved V gene where checked; the cause of the rest is unknown. Clone size and the V and J calls come from that table; the DNA yielded D and trimming. The sample contains around 2,000,000 clones, over 85% of them found a single time. The ten most abundant clones make up 0.13% of the sample.

Donors were healthy HIV-negative adults with no recently reported acute infections or vaccinations. Only Caucasian adults living in Nashville, Tennessee, USA were represented among the donors. Magnetic negative selection was used to enrich CD4+ T cells, after which naive cells were positively selected on CD45RA and the negative fraction became the memory subset. Blood was collected by leukapheresis, and PBMCs were isolated by Ficoll-Histopaque density gradient centrifugation and then cryopreserved in liquid nitrogen vapor phase. Analytical flow cytometry was used to check the purity and quantity of each magnetically sorted T cell population. Genomic DNA was isolated from each sorted fraction and quantified by UV absorbance on a Nanodrop 2000c. Concerning this clone itself: The specificity of this receptor is unknown. Per-base qualities were not stored, and no clone one base away is much larger.

V loses 5 bases, J loses 0 bases, and the germline ends lie 15 bases apart. From the cysteine through the phenylalanine, the CDR3 covers 15 amino acids. Here the CDR3 DNA is all that survives: 45 bases in frame from base 1. Based on the germline V gene, the CDR1 and CDR2 sequences are SGDLS and YYNGEE. Sequenced material: naive CD4+ T cells sorted from blood. In the paper's terms, the cell subset or site label means: CD45RA+ positively selected. The chain couples TRBV9 to TRBJ2-7; the D gene is perhaps TRBD1 or TRBD2, each of them matching over 5 bases. This TCR derives from a man between 18 and 35 years old in good health. DNA sequence: TGTGCCAGCAGATACCGGGACGACGACTCCTACGAGCAGTACTTC. Its translation is CASRYRDDDSYEQYF.